This T cell receptor beta chain derives from a study of blood T cell repertoires in COVID-19. Libraries were prepared by immunoSEQ multiplex PCR; TCRdb keeps only in-frame clonotypes and omits some of them. The sample includes more than 200,000 clones, about 80% of them seen just once. Material for sequencing was peripheral blood. This clonotype was obtained from a woman at least 80 years old with active or convalescent COVID-19.

The CDR3 is CASSQGGRQGSGANVLTF. The CDR3, as DNA: TGTGCCAGCAGCCAAGGGGGTCGACAGGGTTCTGGGGCCAACGTCCTGACTTTC. J is TRBJ2-6 and V is TRBV3-1 (or the pseudogene TRBV3-2); 7 nucleotides match TRBD1. V was clipped by 1 base and J by 1 base; unmatched bases: 7. Per germline, CDR1 LGHDT and CDR2 YNNKEL (reference sequence). The CDR3 consists of 18 residues.